These T cell receptor beta chains were read from a single sample in a study of T cell repertoires in cytomegalovirus infection. These TCRs' antigens remain unknown. MiXCR, applied by TCRdb to the reads, yields one record per CDR3 protein. The table records approximately 770,000 distinct CDR3 sequences, 25% to 35% of them present only once. Sample: cultured CD8+ T cells from PBMCs, taken from culture after CMV antigen stimulation. The receptors were sampled from a human donor in good health (CMV status not recorded). Some clones in this sample may be carry-over from other donors' samples. Each CDR3 is given with its conserved first and last residue. D genes are given only for firm matches. Rows may omit the clone size; those that give it use once, few, many or a size class.

clone_size: few
d_call: -
j_call: TRBJ1-1
cdr3_length: 12
v_call: TRBV28
cdr3_aa: CASARLDTEAFF
cdr3_nt: TGTGCCAGCGCTAGGCTTGACACTGAAGCTTTCTTT

clone_size: -
d_call: -
j_call: TRBJ1-4
cdr3_length: 13
v_call: TRBV10-3
cdr3_aa: CAIKEGWSEKLFF
cdr3_nt: TGTGCCATCAAGGAGGGTTGGAGTGAAAAACTGTTTTTT

clone_size: -
d_call: TRBD2
j_call: TRBJ2-1
cdr3_length: 16
v_call: TRBV6-1
cdr3_aa: CASSPNRLAGVGEQFF
cdr3_nt: TGTGCCAGCAGTCCTAATAGGCTAGCGGGGGTTGGCGAGCAGTTCTTC

clone_size: -
d_call: TRBD2
j_call: TRBJ2-1
cdr3_length: 15
v_call: TRBV27
cdr3_aa: CASSLLGGSYNEQFF
cdr3_nt: TGTGCCAGCAGTTTATTGGGCGGGAGCTACAATGAGCAGTTCTTC

clone_size: -
d_call: -
j_call: TRBJ2-1
cdr3_length: 12
v_call: TRBV27
cdr3_aa: CASSPDWSEQFF
cdr3_nt: TGTGCCAGCAGCCCGGACTGGTCTGAGCAGTTCTTC

clone_size: few
d_call: -
j_call: TRBJ1-5
cdr3_length: 13
v_call: TRBV12-3/TRBV12-4
cdr3_aa: CASSFGAPGPQHF
cdr3_nt: TGTGCCAGCAGTTTTGGGGCCCCGGGACCCCAGCATTTT

clone_size: few
d_call: -
j_call: TRBJ2-3
cdr3_length: 12
v_call: TRBV7-9
cdr3_aa: CATGAGPDTQYF
cdr3_nt: TGTGCCACCGGTGCGGGCCCAGATACGCAGTATTTT

clone_size: -
d_call: TRBD1
j_call: TRBJ1-5
cdr3_length: 15
v_call: TRBV6-6
cdr3_aa: CASSQKDRRVQPQHF
cdr3_nt: TGTGCCAGCAGTCAAAAGGACAGGCGCGTCCAGCCCCAGCATTTT

clone_size: -
d_call: -
j_call: TRBJ1-1
cdr3_length: 12
v_call: TRBV27
cdr3_aa: CASTSGNTEAFF
cdr3_nt: TGTGCCAGCACCTCGGGGAACACTGAAGCTTTCTTT

clone_size: -
d_call: -
j_call: TRBJ2-7
cdr3_length: 14
v_call: TRBV7-9
cdr3_aa: CASSAPGGLYEQYF
cdr3_nt: TGTGCCAGCAGCGCCCCAGGGGGGCTCTACGAGCAGTACTTC

clone_size: few
d_call: -
j_call: TRBJ2-7
cdr3_length: 15
v_call: TRBV11-2
cdr3_aa: CASSPPGVGAYEQYF
cdr3_nt: TGTGCCAGCAGCCCTCCAGGGGTCGGTGCCTACGAGCAGTACTTC

clone_size: few
d_call: -
j_call: TRBJ2-3
cdr3_length: 18
v_call: TRBV4-1
cdr3_aa: CASSQEFPQGRITDTQYF
cdr3_nt: TGCGCCAGCAGCCAAGAATTCCCCCAGGGGCGCATCACAGATACGCAGTATTTT

clone_size: once
d_call: -
j_call: TRBJ1-5
cdr3_length: 15
v_call: TRBV10-3
cdr3_aa: CAISESPVSNQPQHF
cdr3_nt: TGTGCCATCAGTGAGTCGCCCGTTAGCAATCAGCCCCAGCATTTT

clone_size: -
d_call: TRBD2
j_call: TRBJ2-5
cdr3_length: 17
v_call: TRBV7-4
cdr3_aa: CASSKLAGGPSQETQYF
cdr3_nt: TGTGCCAGCAGCAAACTAGCGGGGGGGCCCTCCCAAGAGACCCAGTACTTC

clone_size: many
d_call: -
j_call: TRBJ1-1
cdr3_length: 14
v_call: TRBV20-1
cdr3_aa: CSARRRIRNTEAFF
cdr3_nt: TGCAGTGCTAGAAGGAGGATTAGGAACACTGAAGCTTTCTTT

clone_size: -
d_call: -
j_call: TRBJ1-5
cdr3_length: 13
v_call: TRBV6-2/TRBV6-3
cdr3_aa: CASGKGLWQPQHF
cdr3_nt: TGTGCCAGCGGAAAGGGGCTCTGGCAGCCCCAGCATTTT

clone_size: -
d_call: -
j_call: TRBJ1-5
cdr3_length: 17
v_call: TRBV20-1
cdr3_aa: CSASSLKVQSSNQPQHF
cdr3_nt: TGCAGTGCTAGTTCCCTAAAAGTTCAGAGTAGCAATCAGCCCCAGCATTTT

clone_size: -
d_call: -
j_call: TRBJ2-2
cdr3_length: 16
v_call: TRBV4-1
cdr3_aa: CASSQIEAPNTGELFF
cdr3_nt: TGCGCCAGCAGCCAAATCGAAGCCCCTAACACCGGGGAGCTGTTTTTT

clone_size: few
d_call: -
j_call: TRBJ1-1
cdr3_length: 16
v_call: TRBV7-8
cdr3_aa: CASSSGRTIQNTEAFF
cdr3_nt: TGTGCCAGCAGCTCGGGACGGACCATACAGAACACTGAAGCTTTCTTT

clone_size: -
d_call: -
j_call: TRBJ2-1
cdr3_length: 16
v_call: TRBV11-2
cdr3_aa: CASSLDGSSSYNEQFF
cdr3_nt: TGTGCCAGCAGCTTAGACGGCTCCAGCTCCTACAATGAGCAGTTCTTC

clone_size: few
d_call: -
j_call: TRBJ2-3
cdr3_length: 15
v_call: TRBV2
cdr3_aa: CASSDLAKIADTQYF
cdr3_nt: TGTGCCAGCAGTGACCTAGCAAAGATAGCAGATACGCAGTATTTT

clone_size: -
d_call: TRBD1
j_call: TRBJ2-1
cdr3_length: 22
v_call: TRBV19
cdr3_aa: CATSEVGYRDRNRSPLTNEQFF
cdr3_nt: TGTGCCACCTCAGAAGTCGGTTACCGGGACAGAAATCGATCCCCCTTAACCAATGAGCAGTTCTTC

clone_size: many
d_call: -
j_call: TRBJ1-2
cdr3_length: 16
v_call: TRBV7-2
cdr3_aa: CASSLDWGGAYYGYTF
cdr3_nt: TGTGCCAGCAGCTTAGATTGGGGGGGCGCTTACTATGGCTACACCTTC

clone_size: -
d_call: -
j_call: TRBJ1-1
cdr3_length: 14
v_call: TRBV18
cdr3_aa: CASSPPETMAEAFF
cdr3_nt: TGTGCCAGCTCACCACCGGAAACAATGGCTGAAGCTTTCTTT

clone_size: many
d_call: -
j_call: TRBJ1-5
cdr3_length: 15
v_call: TRBV12-3/TRBV12-4
cdr3_aa: CASSLGSYSNQPQHF
cdr3_nt: TGTGCCAGCAGCTTAGGGAGTTATAGCAATCAGCCCCAGCATTTT

clone_size: -
d_call: TRBD1
j_call: TRBJ1-2
cdr3_length: 13
v_call: TRBV6-2/TRBV6-3
cdr3_aa: CASRRQGKGGYTF
cdr3_nt: TGTGCCAGCAGGAGACAGGGAAAGGGAGGCTACACCTTC

clone_size: -
d_call: -
j_call: TRBJ2-3
cdr3_length: 15
v_call: TRBV6-2/TRBV6-3
cdr3_aa: CASSTGSMGTDTQYF
cdr3_nt: TGTGCCAGCAGTACCGGGAGCATGGGCACAGATACGCAGTATTTT

clone_size: few
d_call: -
j_call: TRBJ2-5
cdr3_length: 15
v_call: TRBV5-4
cdr3_aa: CASSVLGEREETQYF
cdr3_nt: TGTGCCAGCAGCGTTTTAGGCGAGAGAGAAGAGACCCAGTACTTC

clone_size: few
d_call: TRBD1
j_call: TRBJ1-2
cdr3_length: 13
v_call: TRBV6-6
cdr3_aa: CASSYEGAYGYTF
cdr3_nt: TGTGCCAGCAGTTACGAGGGGGCCTATGGCTACACCTTC

clone_size: many
d_call: TRBD2
j_call: TRBJ2-3
cdr3_length: 17
v_call: TRBV7-3
cdr3_aa: CASSPALGKRGPDTQYF
cdr3_nt: TGTGCCAGCAGCCCTGCTTTAGGGAAGCGGGGGCCAGATACGCAGTATTTT

clone_size: -
d_call: TRBD2
j_call: TRBJ2-1
cdr3_length: 16
v_call: TRBV7-3
cdr3_aa: CASSIGTSGGAREQFF
cdr3_nt: TGTGCCAGCAGCATAGGGACTAGCGGGGGGGCACGGGAGCAGTTCTTC

clone_size: few
d_call: -
j_call: TRBJ2-1
cdr3_length: 13
v_call: TRBV5-6
cdr3_aa: CASSGDNYNEQFF
cdr3_nt: TGTGCCAGCAGCGGGGACAACTACAATGAGCAGTTCTTC

clone_size: few
d_call: -
j_call: TRBJ2-5
cdr3_length: 14
v_call: TRBV7-6
cdr3_aa: CASSKGRVEETQYF
cdr3_nt: TGTGCCAGCAGCAAGGGCAGGGTGGAAGAGACCCAGTACTTC

clone_size: few
d_call: TRBD2
j_call: TRBJ2-1
cdr3_length: 15
v_call: TRBV19
cdr3_aa: CASSLPSGEDNEQFF
cdr3_nt: TGTGCCAGTAGTCTGCCTAGCGGGGAGGACAATGAGCAGTTCTTC

clone_size: few
d_call: TRBD1
j_call: TRBJ2-2
cdr3_length: 17
v_call: TRBV12-5
cdr3_aa: CASAFSLPGQGTGELFF
cdr3_nt: TGTGCTAGTGCTTTCTCCCTTCCGGGACAGGGAACCGGGGAGCTGTTTTTT

clone_size: few
d_call: -
j_call: TRBJ1-1
cdr3_length: 15
v_call: TRBV12-3/TRBV12-4
cdr3_aa: CASTNVGNGRTEAFF
cdr3_nt: TGTGCCAGCACCAATGTGGGGAATGGGAGAACTGAAGCTTTCTTT

clone_size: many
d_call: TRBD2
j_call: TRBJ2-3
cdr3_length: 14
v_call: TRBV7-2
cdr3_aa: CASSGLAGTDTQYF
cdr3_nt: TGTGCCAGCAGTGGACTAGCGGGCACAGATACGCAGTATTTT

clone_size: few
d_call: TRBD1
j_call: TRBJ1-4
cdr3_length: 14
v_call: TRBV25-1
cdr3_aa: CASSDRGPNEKLFF
cdr3_nt: TGTGCCAGCAGTGATAGGGGGCCCAATGAAAAACTGTTTTTT

clone_size: few
d_call: -
j_call: TRBJ2-4
cdr3_length: 18
v_call: TRBV4-1
cdr3_aa: CASSQEPAHGRDDNIQYF
cdr3_nt: TGCGCCAGCAGCCAAGAACCCGCTCATGGCAGGGATGATAACATTCAGTACTTC

clone_size: -
d_call: -
j_call: TRBJ2-5
cdr3_length: 12
v_call: TRBV11-2
cdr3_aa: CASRRGGETQYF
cdr3_nt: TGTGCCAGCCGCCGGGGAGGAGAGACCCAGTACTTC

clone_size: -
d_call: -
j_call: TRBJ1-1
cdr3_length: 13
v_call: TRBV24-1
cdr3_aa: CATRQGSGTEAFF
cdr3_nt: TGTGCCACCAGGCAGGGTTCGGGCACTGAAGCTTTCTTT

clone_size: -
d_call: -
j_call: TRBJ1-2
cdr3_length: 16
v_call: TRBV7-6
cdr3_aa: CASSSSHAGANYGYTF
cdr3_nt: TGTGCCAGCAGCTCCTCCCACGCAGGCGCTAACTATGGCTACACCTTC

clone_size: few
d_call: -
j_call: TRBJ2-4
cdr3_length: 16
v_call: TRBV24-1
cdr3_aa: CATSDQGRRAKNIQYF
cdr3_nt: TGTGCCACCAGTGATCAGGGAAGGCGGGCCAAAAACATTCAGTACTTC

clone_size: -
d_call: -
j_call: TRBJ1-2
cdr3_length: 15
v_call: TRBV14
cdr3_aa: CASSRSDRRYYGYTF
cdr3_nt: TGTGCCAGCAGCCGATCTGACAGGCGCTACTATGGCTACACCTTC

clone_size: -
d_call: -
j_call: TRBJ1-1
cdr3_length: 14
v_call: TRBV9
cdr3_aa: CASTPYGARSEAFF
cdr3_nt: TGTGCCAGCACCCCTTACGGGGCGCGGTCTGAAGCTTTCTTT

clone_size: -
d_call: -
j_call: TRBJ2-2
cdr3_length: 12
v_call: TRBV9
cdr3_aa: CASSAETGELFF
cdr3_nt: TGTGCCAGCAGCGCGGAGACCGGGGAGCTGTTTTTT

clone_size: few
d_call: -
j_call: TRBJ2-6
cdr3_length: 20
v_call: TRBV4-3
cdr3_aa: CASSQGAEIGRTSGANVLTF
cdr3_nt: TGCGCCAGCAGCCAAGGCGCCGAAATTGGACGTACCTCTGGGGCCAACGTCCTGACTTTC

clone_size: -
d_call: TRBD1
j_call: TRBJ1-2
cdr3_length: 14
v_call: TRBV27
cdr3_aa: CASSLRQGEMGYTF
cdr3_nt: TGTGCCAGCAGTTTGAGACAGGGGGAGATGGGCTACACCTTC